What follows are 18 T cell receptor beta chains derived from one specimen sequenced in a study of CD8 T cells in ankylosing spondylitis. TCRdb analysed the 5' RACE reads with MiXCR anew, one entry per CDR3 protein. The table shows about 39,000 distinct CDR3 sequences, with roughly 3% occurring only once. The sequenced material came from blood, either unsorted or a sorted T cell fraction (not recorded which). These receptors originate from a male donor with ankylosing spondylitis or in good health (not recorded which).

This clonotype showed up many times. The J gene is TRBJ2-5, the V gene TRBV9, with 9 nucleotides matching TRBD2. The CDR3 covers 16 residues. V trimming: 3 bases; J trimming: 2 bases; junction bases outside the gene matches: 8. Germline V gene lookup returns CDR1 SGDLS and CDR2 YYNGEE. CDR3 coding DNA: TGTGCCAGCAGCGAGGGTTTAGCGGGAGCACAAGAGACCCAGTACTTC. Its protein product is CASSEGLAGAQETQYF.

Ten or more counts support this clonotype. The CDR3 nucleotides read TGTGCCAGCAGCGAAGGACAGGGGGTCTACAATGAGCAGTTCTTC. Translated, it gives CASSEGQGVYNEQFF. The chain joins TRBV9 to TRBJ2-1; 10 nucleotides line up with TRBD1. V trimming: 3 bases; J trimming: 3 bases; junction bases outside the gene matches: 3. CDR3 length: 15 residues. Germline CDR1 is SGDLS and CDR2 is YYNGEE.

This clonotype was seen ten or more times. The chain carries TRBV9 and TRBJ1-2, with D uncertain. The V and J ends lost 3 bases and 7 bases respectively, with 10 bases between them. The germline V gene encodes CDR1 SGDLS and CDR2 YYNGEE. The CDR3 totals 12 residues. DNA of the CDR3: TGTGCCAGCAGCGCTCGAATTAGTGGCTACACCTTC. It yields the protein CASSARISGYTF. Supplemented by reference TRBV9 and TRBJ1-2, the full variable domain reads DSGVTQTPKHLITATGQRVTLRCSPRSGDLSVYWYQQSLDQGLQFLIQYYNGEERAKGNILERFSAQQFPDLHSELNLSSLELGDSALYFCASSARISGYTFGSGTRLTVV.

CDR3 nucleotide sequence: TGTGCCAGCAGCTTAGCGGCCAGCACAGATACGCAGTATTTT. This encodes CASSLAASTDTQYF. The chain links TRBV9 to TRBJ2-3; possible D gene TRBD2, 6 bases. This CDR3 has 14 residues. CDR1 and CDR2 (germline): SGDLS, YYNGEE. V lost 4 bases, J lost 0 bases, and 9 bases lay in between.

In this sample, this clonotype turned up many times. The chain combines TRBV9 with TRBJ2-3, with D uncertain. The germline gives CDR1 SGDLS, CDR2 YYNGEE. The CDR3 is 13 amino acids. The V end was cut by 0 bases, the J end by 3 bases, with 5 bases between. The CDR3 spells CASSVEVTDTQYF. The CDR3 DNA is TGTGCCAGCAGCGTAGAGGTGACAGATACGCAGTATTTT.

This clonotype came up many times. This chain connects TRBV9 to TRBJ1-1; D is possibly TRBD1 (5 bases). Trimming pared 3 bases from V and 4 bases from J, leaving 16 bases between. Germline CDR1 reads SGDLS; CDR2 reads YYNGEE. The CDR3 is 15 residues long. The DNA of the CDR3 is TGTGCCAGCAGCGCACGGCCCCGGCAGGGCACTGAAGCTTTCTTT. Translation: CASSARPRQGTEAFF. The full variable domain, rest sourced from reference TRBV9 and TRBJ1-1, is DSGVTQTPKHLITATGQRVTLRCSPRSGDLSVYWYQQSLDQGLQFLIQYYNGEERAKGNILERFSAQQFPDLHSELNLSSLELGDSALYFCASSARPRQGTEAFFGQGTRLTVV.

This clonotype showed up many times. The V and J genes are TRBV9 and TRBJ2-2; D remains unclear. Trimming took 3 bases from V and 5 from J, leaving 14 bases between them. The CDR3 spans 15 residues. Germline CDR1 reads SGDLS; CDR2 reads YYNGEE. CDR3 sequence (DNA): TGTGCCAGCAGCGCCCGAGAGCGAGTAACCGGGGAGCTGTTTTTT. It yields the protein CASSARERVTGELFF.

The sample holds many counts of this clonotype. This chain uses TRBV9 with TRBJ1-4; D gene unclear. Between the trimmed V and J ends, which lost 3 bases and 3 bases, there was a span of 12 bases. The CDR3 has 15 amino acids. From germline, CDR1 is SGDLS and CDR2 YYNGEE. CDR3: CASSARIGANEKLFF. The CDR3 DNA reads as TGTGCCAGCAGCGCTCGGATTGGAGCTAATGAAAAACTGTTTTTT.

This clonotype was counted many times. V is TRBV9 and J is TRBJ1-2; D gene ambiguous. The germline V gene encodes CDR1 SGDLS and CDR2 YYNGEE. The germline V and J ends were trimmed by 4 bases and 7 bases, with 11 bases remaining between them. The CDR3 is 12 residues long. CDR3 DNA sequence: TGTGCCAGCAGCCTCAGTCGTGGTGGCTACACCTTC. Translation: CASSLSRGGYTF.

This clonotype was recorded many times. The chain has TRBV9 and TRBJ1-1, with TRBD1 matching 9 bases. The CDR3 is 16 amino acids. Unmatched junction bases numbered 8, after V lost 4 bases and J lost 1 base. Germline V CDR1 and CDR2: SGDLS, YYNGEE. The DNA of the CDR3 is TGTGCCAGCAGCCCCGGCCCACAGGGGGCGAACACTGAAGCTTTCTTT. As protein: CASSPGPQGANTEAFF.

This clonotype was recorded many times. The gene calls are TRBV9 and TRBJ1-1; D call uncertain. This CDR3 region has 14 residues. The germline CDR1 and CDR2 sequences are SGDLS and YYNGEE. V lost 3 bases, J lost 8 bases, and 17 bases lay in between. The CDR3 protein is CASSGRHPMGEAFF. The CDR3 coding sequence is TGTGCCAGCAGCGGTCGACACCCCATGGGGGAAGCTTTCTTT.

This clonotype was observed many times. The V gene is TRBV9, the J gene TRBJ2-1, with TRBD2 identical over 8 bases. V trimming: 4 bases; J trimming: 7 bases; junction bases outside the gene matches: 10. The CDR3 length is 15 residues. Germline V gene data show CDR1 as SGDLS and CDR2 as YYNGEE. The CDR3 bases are TGTGCCAGCAGCCTCTCCCCGGGGGGGGCGAATGAGCAGTTCTTC. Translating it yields CASSLSPGGANEQFF. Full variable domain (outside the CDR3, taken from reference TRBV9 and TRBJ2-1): DSGVTQTPKHLITATGQRVTLRCSPRSGDLSVYWYQQSLDQGLQFLIQYYNGEERAKGNILERFSAQQFPDLHSELNLSSLELGDSALYFCASSLSPGGANEQFFGPGTRLTVL.

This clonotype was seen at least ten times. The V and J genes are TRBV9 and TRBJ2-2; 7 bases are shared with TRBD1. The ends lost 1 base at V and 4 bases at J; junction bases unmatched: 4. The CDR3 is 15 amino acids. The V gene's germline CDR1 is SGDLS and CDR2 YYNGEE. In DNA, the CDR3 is TGTGCCAGCAGCGTATTACAGGGGAGCACCGGGGAGCTGTTTTTT. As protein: CASSVLQGSTGELFF.

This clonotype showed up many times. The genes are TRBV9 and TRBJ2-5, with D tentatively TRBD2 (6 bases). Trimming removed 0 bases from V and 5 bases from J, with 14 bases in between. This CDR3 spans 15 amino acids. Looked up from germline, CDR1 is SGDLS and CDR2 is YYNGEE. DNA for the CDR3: TGTGCCAGCAGCGTAGAGGGACTGGACGGGGAGACCCAGTACTTC. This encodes CASSVEGLDGETQYF.

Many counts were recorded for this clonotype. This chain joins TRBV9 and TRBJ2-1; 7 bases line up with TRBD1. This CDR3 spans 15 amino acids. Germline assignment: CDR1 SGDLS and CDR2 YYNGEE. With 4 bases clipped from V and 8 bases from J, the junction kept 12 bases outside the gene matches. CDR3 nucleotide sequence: TGTGCCAGCAGCACCAGCCCGACAGGGATGGATGAGCAGTTCTTC. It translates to CASSTSPTGMDEQFF.

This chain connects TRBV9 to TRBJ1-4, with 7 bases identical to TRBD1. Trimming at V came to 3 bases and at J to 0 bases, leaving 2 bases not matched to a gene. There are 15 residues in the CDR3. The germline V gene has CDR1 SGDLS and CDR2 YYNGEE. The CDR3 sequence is CASSADRSTNEKLFF. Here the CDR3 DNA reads TGTGCCAGCAGCGCGGACAGGTCAACTAATGAAAAACTGTTTTTT.

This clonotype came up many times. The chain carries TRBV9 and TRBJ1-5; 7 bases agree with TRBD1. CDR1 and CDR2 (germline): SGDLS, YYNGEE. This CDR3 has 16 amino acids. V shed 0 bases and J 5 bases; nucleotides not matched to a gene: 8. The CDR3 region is CASSVGSGGVDQPQHF. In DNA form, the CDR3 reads TGTGCCAGCAGCGTAGGATCAGGGGGTGTGGATCAGCCCCAGCATTTT.

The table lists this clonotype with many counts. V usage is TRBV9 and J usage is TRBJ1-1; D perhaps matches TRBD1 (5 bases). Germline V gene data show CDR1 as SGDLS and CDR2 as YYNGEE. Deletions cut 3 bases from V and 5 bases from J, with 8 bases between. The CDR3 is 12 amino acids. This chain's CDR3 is CASSGGGTEAFF. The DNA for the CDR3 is TGTGCCAGCAGCGGGGGGGGGACTGAAGCTTTCTTT.